This is a list of T cell receptor beta chains from one sample in a study of T cell repertoires in ileal Crohn's disease. TCRdb keeps only in-frame clones here, not all; method: immunoSEQ multiplex PCR. Of about 12,000 clones in the sample, more than 75% were seen once. The sequenced sample consisted of ileal tissue. These receptors all come from an adult with Crohn's disease. Both conserved end residues are part of each CDR3. The D gene is left open where the match is weak. Clone size is stated in some rows and not others, as once, few, many or a class when expanded.

>NA|12|TRBJ2-7|TRBV7-3|NA
CASSFSSYEQYF
TGTGCCAGCAGCTTTAGCTCCTACGAGCAGTACTTC
>NA|14|TRBJ2-5|TRBV7-8|NA
CASSLNTVEETQYF
TGTGCCAGCAGCTTAAACACAGTCGAGGAGACCCAGTACTTC
>NA|14|TRBJ2-7|TRBV5-6|NA
CASSSQQGWSEQYF
TGTGCCAGCAGCTCCCAACAGGGATGGAGCGAGCAGTACTTC
>once|14|TRBJ1-2|TRBV5-3|NA
CARTNRAKYYGYTF
TGTGCCAGAACCAACAGGGCGAAGTACTATGGCTACACCTTC
>NA|19|TRBJ2-1|TRBV7-7|TRBD2
CASSQTSGGAPPKYNEQFF
TGTGCCAGCAGCCAAACTAGCGGGGGGGCCCCCCCAAAATACAATGAGCAGTTCTTC
>NA|13|TRBJ2-7|TRBV18|NA
CASAYPRGYEQYF
TGTGCCAGCGCGTATCCCAGAGGGTACGAGCAGTACTTC
>NA|15|TRBJ2-3|TRBV19|TRBD2
CASSTLAALTDTQYF
TGTGCCAGTAGTACCCTAGCGGCACTCACAGATACGCAGTATTTT
>NA|14|TRBJ1-5|TRBV7-9|NA
CASSRTAHDQPQHF
TGTGCCAGCAGTCGGACAGCCCATGATCAGCCCCAGCATTTT
>NA|14|TRBJ2-2|TRBV9|TRBD1
CASSVNRGTGELFF
TGTGCCAGCAGCGTAAACAGGGGGACCGGGGAGCTGTTTTTT
>NA|14|TRBJ2-1|TRBV7-2|NA
CASSPVGLYNEQFF
TGTGCCAGCAGCCCCGTTGGCCTCTACAATGAGCAGTTCTTC
>NA|13|TRBJ1-4|TRBV5-1|NA
CASSLTADEKLFF
TGCGCCAGCAGCTTGACAGCGGATGAAAAACTGTTTTTT
>NA|9|TRBJ1-1|TRBV29-1|NA
CRQNTEAFF
TGCAGACAGAACACTGAAGCTTTCTTT
>NA|13|TRBJ1-1|TRBV27|NA
CASSSRQSKGAFF
TGTGCCAGCAGTTCCCGACAAAGCAAAGGAGCTTTCTTT
>few|12|TRBJ2-7|TRBV6-1|NA
CASSGRQYEQYF
TGTGCCAGCAGTGGAAGACAGTACGAGCAGTACTTC
>NA|14|TRBJ1-5|TRBV6-5|NA
CASSAGLGNQPQHF
TGTGCCAGCAGTGCAGGGTTGGGCAATCAGCCCCAGCATTTT
>NA|16|TRBJ2-3|TRBV9|TRBD2
CASSVGLAGEVDTQYF
TGTGCCAGCAGCGTAGGGCTAGCGGGAGAGGTCGACACGCAGTATTTT
>NA|14|TRBJ1-4|TRBV5-5|NA
CASSLSHRNEKLFF
TGTGCCAGCAGCTTGAGTCACAGGAATGAAAAACTGTTTTTT
>NA|16|TRBJ1-2|TRBV19|NA
CATRGISGAHMRGYTF
TGTGCCACCCGAGGGATATCAGGGGCGCATATGAGGGGCTACACCTTC
>NA|15|TRBJ2-2|TRBV11-3|TRBD1
CASSPEQGWAGELFF
TGTGCCAGCAGCCCTGAACAGGGGTGGGCCGGGGAGCTGTTTTTT
>NA|13|TRBJ1-6|TRBV30|NA
CAWKKGYITPLHF
TGTGCCTGGAAGAAGGGGTATATAACACCCCTCCACTTT
>once|14|TRBJ1-6|TRBV7-9|NA
CASSPVLGNSPLHF
TGTGCCAGCAGCCCGGTTTTGGGCAATTCACCCCTCCACTTT
>NA|13|TRBJ2-1|TRBV4-1|TRBD1
CASTGQGYNEQFF
TGCGCCAGCACAGGACAGGGCTACAATGAGCAGTTCTTC
>NA|15|TRBJ1-2|TRBV5-6|NA
CASSDTGTANYGYTF
TGTGCCAGCAGTGATACAGGGACCGCTAACTATGGCTACACCTTC
>NA|14|TRBJ2-1|TRBV7-3|NA
CASSLGGWGAEQFF
TGTGCCAGCAGCTTAGGAGGGTGGGGCGCTGAGCAGTTCTTC
>NA|13|TRBJ2-7|TRBV5-3|NA
CARSLSYSYEQYF
TGTGCCAGAAGCTTGTCCTACTCCTACGAGCAGTACTTC
>NA|14|TRBJ2-5|TRBV28|NA
CASSFNGGEETQYF
TGTGCCAGCAGTTTCAATGGCGGAGAAGAGACCCAGTACTTC
>NA|14|TRBJ2-1|TRBV19|NA
CASSSTRTAPEQFF
TGTGCCAGTAGTTCCACAAGGACAGCCCCGGAGCAGTTCTTC
>once|14|TRBJ1-4|TRBV2|NA
CASLLGTGSQKLFF
TGTGCCAGCTTGTTGGGTACCGGGAGTCAAAAACTGTTTTTT
>few|13|TRBJ2-3|TRBV5-1|TRBD2
CASGSTSRDTQYF
TGCGCCAGCGGTTCGACTAGCAGGGATACGCAGTATTTT
>NA|15|TRBJ1-4|TRBV11-3|TRBD1
CASSRQQGANEKLFF
TGTGCCAGCAGCCGCCAACAGGGGGCTAATGAAAAACTGTTTTTT
>NA|13|TRBJ1-4|TRBV6-1|NA
CASLGGTNEKLFF
TGTGCCAGCTTGGGGGGTACTAATGAAAAACTGTTTTTT
>NA|14|TRBJ1-1|TRBV6-5|NA
CASNSGGVEVQAFF
TGTGCCAGCAACTCGGGAGGTGTAGAGGTCCAAGCTTTCTTT
>NA|15|TRBJ2-5|TRBV5-1|NA
CASSRAVGGTETQYF
TGCGCCAGCTCTCGGGCGGTTGGCGGGACAGAGACCCAGTACTTC
>NA|14|TRBJ2-3|TRBV30|NA
CAWRGGSSTDTQYF
TGTGCCTGGAGAGGGGGATCTAGCACAGATACGCAGTATTTT
>NA|14|TRBJ2-3|TRBV7-3|TRBD1
CASSSTGPPDTQYF
TGTGCCAGCAGCTCGACAGGGCCCCCAGATACGCAGTATTTT
>NA|13|TRBJ1-1|TRBV13|NA
CASSLYGNTEAFF
TGTGCCAGCAGCTTATACGGGAACACTGAAGCTTTCTTT
>few|14|TRBJ1-1|TRBV7-3|NA
CASSLMASGTEAFF
TGTGCCAGCAGCTTGATGGCCTCCGGGACTGAAGCTTTCTTT
>NA|14|TRBJ1-3|TRBV5-1|NA
CASSYGSSGNTIYF
TGCGCCAGCAGCTACGGGAGCTCTGGAAACACCATATATTTT
>NA|15|TRBJ2-7|TRBV5-1|TRBD2
CASSLDSGRAYEQYF
TGCGCCAGCAGCTTGGATAGCGGGAGGGCCTACGAGCAGTACTTC
>NA|15|TRBJ2-2|TRBV6-1|TRBD2
CASRDASGSFGELFF
TGTGCCAGCAGAGACGCTAGCGGGAGTTTCGGGGAGCTGTTTTTT
>NA|14|TRBJ1-5|TRBV6-6|NA
CASSRDISNQPQHF
TGTGCCAGCAGTAGGGACATTAGCAATCAGCCCCAGCATTTT
>NA|14|TRBJ1-2|TRBV30|NA
CAWRRTQGTYGYTF
TGTGCCTGGAGGAGGACCCAGGGTACGTATGGCTACACCTTC